A selection of T cell receptor beta chains follows, all from one sample in a study of CD8+ T cells in alopecia areata. Libraries were prepared by immunoSEQ multiplex PCR; TCRdb keeps only in-frame clonotypes and omits some of them. The sample shows tens of thousands of clones, approximately 28% of them seen only once. Sequenced here: CD8+ T cells sorted from blood, sampled at week 4, from a patient treated with tofacitinib. The source of these receptors is a human donor with alopecia areata. Both conserved end residues are part of each CDR3. Fields, in order: J gene, V gene, D gene, clone size, CDR3 DNA, CDR3 protein. A D gene is named only where the DNA matches it firmly. A row's size may be missing; if present it is once, few, many or a size class.

j_call: TRBJ1-1
v_call: TRBV30
d_call: NA
clone_size: few
cdr3_nt: TGTGCCTGGAGTGTAGTATTGAACACTGAAGCTTTCTTT
cdr3_aa: CAWSVVLNTEAFF

j_call: TRBJ2-7
v_call: TRBV5-4
d_call: TRBD2
clone_size: NA
cdr3_nt: TGTGCCAGCAGCTTGGAGGGACTAGCGGGGTCCTACGAGCAGTACTTC
cdr3_aa: CASSLEGLAGSYEQYF

j_call: TRBJ1-2
v_call: TRBV29-1
d_call: NA
clone_size: NA
cdr3_nt: TGCAGCGTTCCCCCGGAAGGGGACTCCTATGGCTACACCTTC
cdr3_aa: CSVPPEGDSYGYTF

j_call: TRBJ1-1
v_call: TRBV29-1
d_call: NA
clone_size: few
cdr3_nt: TGCAGCGTTCAGCAGGGGTATGGGAACACTGAAGCTTTCTTT
cdr3_aa: CSVQQGYGNTEAFF

j_call: TRBJ2-1
v_call: TRBV29-1
d_call: TRBD2
clone_size: NA
cdr3_nt: TGCAGCGTTGAGACTAGCGGATACAATGAGCAGTTCTTC
cdr3_aa: CSVETSGYNEQFF

j_call: TRBJ2-2
v_call: TRBV28
d_call: NA
clone_size: few
cdr3_nt: TGTGCCAGCGCCCTGATTGCCGGGGAGCTGTTTTTT
cdr3_aa: CASALIAGELFF

j_call: TRBJ2-1
v_call: TRBV4-1
d_call: NA
clone_size: NA
cdr3_nt: TGCGCCAGCAGCCACGTAGGCAATGAGCAGTTCTTC
cdr3_aa: CASSHVGNEQFF

j_call: TRBJ1-2
v_call: TRBV15
d_call: NA
clone_size: NA
cdr3_nt: TGTGCCACCAGCAGCCTTTGGGCAGACTATGGCTACACCTTC
cdr3_aa: CATSSLWADYGYTF

j_call: TRBJ2-2
v_call: TRBV5-1
d_call: NA
clone_size: NA
cdr3_nt: TGCGCCAGCAGTTATAGGTCGCTAGACCCGAACACCGGGGAGCTGTTTTTT
cdr3_aa: CASSYRSLDPNTGELFF

j_call: TRBJ2-7
v_call: TRBV10-3
d_call: NA
clone_size: NA
cdr3_nt: TGTGCCATCAGTGAAGATTCTCGGACACGAGACTCCTACGAGCAGTACTTC
cdr3_aa: CAISEDSRTRDSYEQYF

j_call: TRBJ2-7
v_call: TRBV7-9
d_call: NA
clone_size: NA
cdr3_nt: TGTGCCAGCAGTGCGACACGGTACGAGCAGTACTTC
cdr3_aa: CASSATRYEQYF

j_call: TRBJ2-7
v_call: TRBV29-1
d_call: NA
clone_size: NA
cdr3_nt: TGCAGCGTTGAAGATGAGGGCAGCTCCTACGAGCAGTACTTC
cdr3_aa: CSVEDEGSSYEQYF

j_call: TRBJ2-5
v_call: TRBV5-1
d_call: NA
clone_size: few
cdr3_nt: TGCGCCAGCAGCTTTTGGAGCCTCCAAGAGACCCAGTACTTC
cdr3_aa: CASSFWSLQETQYF

j_call: TRBJ2-7
v_call: TRBV9
d_call: TRBD2
clone_size: NA
cdr3_nt: TGTGCCAGCAGCCGGGAGGCATTCGACGAGCAGTACTTC
cdr3_aa: CASSREAFDEQYF

j_call: TRBJ2-1
v_call: TRBV7-9
d_call: NA
clone_size: NA
cdr3_nt: TGTGCCAGCAGCCCAGGGCCGGTGGAGCAGTTCTTC
cdr3_aa: CASSPGPVEQFF

j_call: TRBJ2-1
v_call: TRBV25-1
d_call: TRBD2
clone_size: few
cdr3_nt: TGTGCCAGCAGCCAAGGACTAGCGGGTCTCAATGAGCAGTTCTTC
cdr3_aa: CASSQGLAGLNEQFF